This T cell receptor (beta chain) derives from a study of T cells in Graves' hyperthyroidism and ophthalmopathy. Study-level results: With a median lead of around 5.9 months before onset, the model predicted ophthalmopathy.

This clonotype was detected many times. Its antigen is as yet unknown. Researchers amplified the TCR beta CDR3 regions from RNA transcripts. The HTBI primer set drove a first-round RT-PCR of the TCR CDR3. TCRdb reprocessed the multiplex PCR reads via MiXCR and lists one record per CDR3 protein. The sample holds some 440,000 distinct CDR3 sequences; approximately 14% are singletons and the top ten take around 7%. Across 18 months, stable Graves' hyperthyroidism was marked by no progression to ophthalmopathy. Diagnostic assessment was based on clinical symptoms, serum thyroxine and TRAb, thyroid ultrasound and orbital computed tomography. V shed 1 base and J shed 5 bases, with 15 bases lying between them. In germline, CDR1 is SGHDT, CDR2 YYEEEE. The CDR3 is 15 amino acids.

The source of this sequence is a woman under 30 with Graves' hyperthyroidism. This chain connects TRBV5-6 to TRBJ2-5; no clear D. The sequencing input was blood. The CDR3 spells CASSLKRGVQETQYF. The CDR3 nucleotides are TGTGCCAGCAGCTTGAAGCGTGGAGTACAGGAGACCCAGTACTTC.